One sample yielded the 21 T cell receptor beta chains listed below, sequenced in a study of T cell responses to AZD1222 COVID-19 vaccine (dated by TCRdb to the early 2020s). Receptor libraries were prepared by the immunoSEQ multiplex PCR assay. The table comes from immuneACCESS by way of TCRdb, which keeps in-frame sequences with V and J called. Part of the clones is missing from these tables; in studies checked, under half for an unresolved V gene and the rest for unknown reasons. The sample table shows roughly 140,000 clones, and around 90% are seen once. Approximately 5% of the sample comes from the top ten. The time point tag for this specimen amounts to: baseline before first vaccination. Sequencing was performed on peripheral blood, taken on day 0 of AZD1222 vaccination. The receptors stem from an adult in good health.

The chain employs TRBV4-3 and TRBJ2-1; TRBD2 might be the D (5 bases). Germline V gene sequence: CDR1 LGHNA, CDR2 YSLEER. V lost 0 bases and J lost 5, with 8 bases in between. This CDR3 spans 14 amino acids. DNA for the CDR3: TGCGCCAGCAGCCAAGAAGGGAGAAACAATGAGCAGTTCTTC. Translation gives CASSQEGRNNEQFF.

V and J are TRBV10-3 and TRBJ2-7; TRBD2 matches at 7 bases. This CDR3 is 13 amino acids long. Germline V gene sequence: CDR1 ENHRY, CDR2 SYGVKD. The trim removed 9 bases at V and 1 base at J, leaving 6 bases unmatched. The CDR3 here is CAMGRAGSYEQYF. The DNA of the CDR3 is TGTGCCATGGGGAGGGCCGGGTCCTACGAGCAGTACTTC.

The chain is built from TRBV5-1 and TRBJ2-5, with D possibly being TRBD1 (6 bases). In germline, CDR1 is SGHRS, CDR2 YFSETQ. The ends were cut back, 4 bases at V and 2 bases at J, with 18 bases in the middle. The CDR3 is 16 residues long. This CDR3 reads CASSPGQYTLQETQYF. In DNA form, the CDR3 reads TGCGCCAGCAGCCCCGGACAGTATACCTTACAAGAGACCCAGTACTTC.

In this sample, this clone turned up once. The chain is built from TRBV21-1 and TRBJ1-6. TRBV21-1 is noted as a pseudogene. The CDR3 has 12 amino acids. CDR3 residues: CASSPGTPALHF. CDR3 sequence (DNA): TGTGCCAGCAGCCCCGGGACTCCGGCCCTCCACTTT.

The gene calls are TRBV5-8 and TRBJ1-5; TRBD1 is a possible D gene (5 bases). The CDR3 totals 14 residues. CDR1 is SGHTS, CDR2 YDEGEE, per germline. Trimming took 1 base from V and 2 from J, leaving 7 bases between them. The CDR3 coding sequence is TGTGCCAGCAGCTTGAGGGGACGCAATCAGCCCCAGCATTTT. Its translation is CASSLRGRNQPQHF.

In its sample, this clone was seen once. The J gene is TRBJ2-3, the V gene TRBV24-1; no definite D call. CDR3 length equals 14 residues. The V and J ends lost 5 bases and 5 bases respectively, with 13 bases between them. In germline, CDR1 is KGHDR, CDR2 SFDVKD. In DNA form, the CDR3 reads TGTGCCACCAGTGCCTTGGACGGCGGAGATACGCAGTATTTT. Residues: CATSALDGGDTQYF.

Worth noting for this clone: One end of the junction does not line up with germline, which may come from a read error. The CDR3 bases are TGTGCCAGCAGCTTAGGGACAGGGGTCACCCAAGAGACTCAGTACTTC. It encodes CASSLGTGVTQETQYF. The V gene is TRBV11-3, the J gene TRBJ2-5; 9 bases line up with TRBD1. This CDR3 comprises 16 residues. The V gene's germline CDR1 is SGHNT and CDR2 YENEEA.

V is TRBV7-2 and J is TRBJ2-5; no clear D. The CDR3 sequence is 14 residues long. Germline V CDR1 and CDR2: SGHTA, FQGNSA. V lost 5 bases, J lost 6 bases, and 16 bases lay in between. For the CDR3, the DNA is TGTGCCAGCAGCCTGTACGGCTCGGAGAAGACCCAGTACTTC. Amino acids: CASSLYGSEKTQYF.

In its sample, this clone was seen a few times. The chain employs TRBV7-2 and TRBJ2-2, with a tentative D call TRBD1 (5 bases). Looked up from germline, CDR1 is SGHTA and CDR2 is FQGNSA. Trimming took off 5 bases at V and 2 bases at J, with 15 bases between the two ends. There are 16 residues in the CDR3. This chain's CDR3 is CASSPGGASNTGELFF. DNA for the CDR3: TGTGCCAGCAGCCCTGGTGGGGCCTCCAACACCGGGGAGCTGTTTTTT.

This chain links TRBV7-2 with TRBJ2-5, with D perhaps matching TRBD2 (7 bases). The CDR3 runs to 16 residues. In germline, CDR1 is SGHTA, CDR2 FQGNSA. V gave up 2 bases and J gave up 5 bases, with 18 bases separating them. CDR3 sequence: CASSLPSGGGVETQYF. As DNA, the CDR3 is TGTGCCAGCAGCTTACCTAGCGGAGGGGGGGTTGAGACCCAGTACTTC.

The chain uses TRBV11-2 and TRBJ2-7; D could derive from TRBD1 or TRBD2 (5 bases each). The CDR3 loop spans 14 amino acids. The V gene lost 5 bases and the J gene lost 2 bases, with 13 bases spanning the gap. In germline, CDR1 is SGHAT, CDR2 FQNNGV. CDR3 sequence reads: CASSPSQGAYEQYF. The CDR3 coding sequence is TGTGCCAGCAGCCCATCCCAGGGAGCCTACGAGCAGTACTTC.

This chain connects TRBV7-3 to TRBJ2-5, with D tentatively TRBD1 (5 bases). The CDR3 runs 15 residues. V lost 6 bases, J lost 4 bases, and 18 bases lay in between. The germline V gene encodes CDR1 SGHTA and CDR2 FQGTGA. CDR3 bases: TGTGCCAGCAGTGCCTACGCAGGGCCGAGAGAGACCCAGTACTTC. This gives the protein CASSAYAGPRETQYF.

This chain connects TRBV7-2 to TRBJ1-6; no clear D. The CDR3 sequence is 13 residues long. Trimming took off 1 base at V and 8 bases at J, with 6 bases between the two ends. CDR1 is SGHTA, CDR2 FQGNSA, per germline. The CDR3 DNA sequence: TGTGCCAGCAGCTTAGATACAGATTCACCCCTCCACTTT. Residues: CASSLDTDSPLHF.

V gene TRBV12-5 combines with J gene TRBJ2-2; the D is unclear. Germline CDR1 is LGHNT and CDR2 is FRNRAP. Trimming pared 2 bases from V and 5 bases from J, leaving 3 bases between. There are 12 residues in the CDR3. The CDR3 protein is CASGLPTGELFF. The CDR3 DNA reads TGTGCTAGTGGTTTGCCTACCGGGGAGCTGTTTTTT. The complete variable domain, with remaining parts taken from reference TRBV12-5 and TRBJ2-2, reads DARVTQTPRHKVTEMGQEVTMRCQPILGHNTVFWYRQTMMQGLELLAYFRNRAPLDDSGMPKDRFSAEMPDATLATLKIQPSEPRDSAVYFCASGLPTGELFFGEGSRLTVL.

The rearrangement uses TRBV7-2 and TRBJ2-2; D might be TRBD1 (6 bases). Germline CDR1 is SGHTA and CDR2 is FQGNSA. The length of the CDR3 is 12 residues. V lost 4 bases, J lost 8 bases, and 8 bases lay in between. CDR3 DNA: TGTGCCAGCAGCTGGACAGTTGGGGAGCTGTTTTTT. Translating gives CASSWTVGELFF. Variable domain in full (rest from reference TRBV7-2 and TRBJ2-2): GAGVSQSPSNKVTEKGKDVELRCDPISGHTALYWYRQSLGQGLEFLIYFQGNSAPDKSGLPSDRFSAERTGGSVSTLTIQRTQQEDSAVYLCASSWTVGELFFGEGSRLTVL.

V is TRBV2 and J is TRBJ2-7, with a tentative D call TRBD1 (5 bases). The CDR3 covers 13 residues. Germline CDR1 SNHLY, CDR2 FYNNEI. V lost 4 bases and J lost 2, with 9 bases in between. The CDR3 reads CASSAGQAYEQYF. CDR3 coding DNA: TGTGCCAGCAGTGCAGGACAAGCCTACGAGCAGTACTTC.

The rearrangement links TRBV4-3 to TRBJ2-3, with a possible D match to TRBD2 (5 bases). CDR1 is LGHNA and CDR2 is YSLEER in the germline V gene. The germline V and J ends were trimmed by 4 bases and 2 bases, with 25 bases remaining between them. This CDR3 region has 19 residues. The CDR3 reads CASSPYIPHSGGDTDTQYF. In DNA form, the CDR3 reads TGCGCCAGCAGCCCTTACATCCCACACAGCGGAGGAGACACAGATACGCAGTATTTT.

J is TRBJ2-3 and V is TRBV19, with a tentative D call TRBD2 (5 bases). Trimming shortened V by 3 bases and J by 6 bases, and 13 bases separated the two germline ends. CDR1 and CDR2 from the germline V gene are LNHDA and SQIVND (reference sequence). The CDR3 sequence is 14 residues long. As DNA, the CDR3 is TGTGCCAGTAGTATGCTTGAGCGGAGGGATACGCAGTATTTT. Its translation is CASSMLERRDTQYF.

The rearrangement joins TRBV18 to TRBJ2-7; unclear D gene. The V end was cut by 3 bases, the J end by 1 base, with 7 bases between. The CDR3 contains 13 residues. Germline assignment: CDR1 KGHSH and CDR2 LQKENI. CDR3 in DNA: TGTGCCAGCTCACCTGACACTTCCTACGAGCAGTACTTC. It encodes CASSPDTSYEQYF.

This chain uses TRBV4-1 with TRBJ2-7; D tentatively reads TRBD1 or TRBD2 (5 bases each). The CDR3 consists of 15 residues. V lost 1 base and J lost 4, with 14 bases in between. Germline loops: CDR1 MGHRA, CDR2 YSYEKL. Here the CDR3 reads CASSQAWGIRYEQYF. For the CDR3, the DNA is TGCGCCAGCAGCCAAGCTTGGGGGATTCGATACGAGCAGTACTTC.

V gene TRBV28 combines with J gene TRBJ2-7; the D gene is possibly TRBD1 (6 bases). V lost 6 bases to trimming and J lost 6 bases, with 12 bases between them. The CDR3 totals 12 residues. The germline V gene encodes CDR1 MDHEN and CDR2 SYDVKM. The CDR3 coding sequence is TGTGCCAGCAGCTCGGGACAAGGCGAGCAGTACTTC. It is translated as CASSSGQGEQYF.